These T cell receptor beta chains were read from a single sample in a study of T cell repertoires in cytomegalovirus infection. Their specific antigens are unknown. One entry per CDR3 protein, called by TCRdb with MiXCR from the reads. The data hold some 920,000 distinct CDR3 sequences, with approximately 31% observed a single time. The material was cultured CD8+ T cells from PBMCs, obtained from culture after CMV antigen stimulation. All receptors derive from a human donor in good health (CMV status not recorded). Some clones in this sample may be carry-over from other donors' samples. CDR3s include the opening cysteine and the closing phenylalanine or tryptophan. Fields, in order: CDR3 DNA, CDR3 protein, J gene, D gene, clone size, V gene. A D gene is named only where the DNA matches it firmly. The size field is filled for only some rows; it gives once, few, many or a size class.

DNA: TGTGCCAGCAGCCCGTGGGGGCAGGGAGGTCCAAACACTGAAGCTTTCTTT
CDR3: CASSPWGQGGPNTEAFF
J: TRBJ1-1
D: .
size: few
V: TRBV7-9

DNA: TGTGCCAGCAGCTTAGGCTCCGAAACCGGGGAGCTGTTTTTT
CDR3: CASSLGSETGELFF
J: TRBJ2-2
D: .
size: few
V: TRBV7-9

DNA: TGTGCCAGCAGCCAAGCGAGGTCCGGAGTAACTAATGAAAAACTGTTTTTT
CDR3: CASSQARSGVTNEKLFF
J: TRBJ1-4
D: .
size: few
V: TRBV4-2

DNA: TGCGCCAGCAGCCCGGAGGCCACCGGGAATTCACCCCTCCACTTT
CDR3: CASSPEATGNSPLHF
J: TRBJ1-6
D: .
size: .
V: TRBV5-1

DNA: TGCAGCGTTCTTTTTACGGACAGGAGGAAGAAGACCCACTATGGCTACACCTTC
CDR3: CSVLFTDRRKKTHYGYTF
J: TRBJ1-2
D: TRBD1
size: .
V: TRBV29-1

DNA: TGTGCCAGTAGTATAGATCATGGATCGGAAAAACTGTTTTTT
CDR3: CASSIDHGSEKLFF
J: TRBJ1-4
D: .
size: .
V: TRBV19

DNA: TGTGCCAGCAGTTACTCGAAGCGACAGTCTGGATATGAAGCTTTCTTT
CDR3: CASSYSKRQSGYEAFF
J: TRBJ1-1
D: .
size: .
V: TRBV6-2/TRBV6-3

DNA: TGTGCCAGCAGCTTCGGGACAGCCTACGAGCAGTACTTC
CDR3: CASSFGTAYEQYF
J: TRBJ2-7
D: TRBD1
size: few
V: TRBV5-5

DNA: TGTGCCAGCAGCTTAGGCTTTTTTGGAGATACGCAGTATTTT
CDR3: CASSLGFFGDTQYF
J: TRBJ2-3
D: .
size: few
V: TRBV7-9

DNA: TGTGCCAGCAGTTTCGGGGGGGCACCCTACGAGCAGTACTTC
CDR3: CASSFGGAPYEQYF
J: TRBJ2-7
D: TRBD2
size: .
V: TRBV12-3/TRBV12-4

DNA: TGTGCCAGCAGCATCGGACTAGCCAGCACAGATACGCAGTATTTT
CDR3: CASSIGLASTDTQYF
J: TRBJ2-3
D: TRBD2
size: .
V: TRBV9

DNA: TGCGCCAGCAGCGAAATTGACAGGCCAAAAGAGACCCAGTACTTC
CDR3: CASSEIDRPKETQYF
J: TRBJ2-5
D: .
size: few
V: TRBV10-1

DNA: TGCAGTGCTAGAGATAGAGGACAGGGTCTCACCGGGGAGCTGTTTTTT
CDR3: CSARDRGQGLTGELFF
J: TRBJ2-2
D: TRBD1
size: .
V: TRBV20-1

DNA: TGCAGCGTTGCAAGACAGGGAGCAAATCAGCCCCAGCATTTT
CDR3: CSVARQGANQPQHF
J: TRBJ1-5
D: TRBD1
size: .
V: TRBV29-1

DNA: TGTGCCAGCAGCCAAGATGGTAGCCGATTTGGGTACTATGGCTACACCTTC
CDR3: CASSQDGSRFGYYGYTF
J: TRBJ1-2
D: .
size: .
V: TRBV14

DNA: TGTGCCAGCGCAAGGAGCGGGGTTAGCACAGATACGCAGTATTTT
CDR3: CASARSGVSTDTQYF
J: TRBJ2-3
D: TRBD2
size: .
V: TRBV9

DNA: TGTGCCAGCAGCTTAGGGGCAGGGGGGTTTACTGAAGCTTTCTTT
CDR3: CASSLGAGGFTEAFF
J: TRBJ1-1
D: TRBD1
size: few
V: TRBV7-8

DNA: TGTGCCAGTAGTATGAGGTTACGAGGCGATACGCAGTATTTT
CDR3: CASSMRLRGDTQYF
J: TRBJ2-3
D: .
size: .
V: TRBV19

DNA: TGTGCCAGCAGTTTAACTGGGTGGGATCAAGGGGTCGATGAAGCTTTCTTT
CDR3: CASSLTGWDQGVDEAFF
J: TRBJ1-1
D: .
size: .
V: TRBV27

DNA: TGCGCCAGCCTTGAACCTAACTATGGCTACACCTTC
CDR3: CASLEPNYGYTF
J: TRBJ1-2
D: .
size: .
V: TRBV10-2

DNA: TGTGCCAGCAGTTTTTGGACAGGGAGCGCTGAAGCTTTCTTT
CDR3: CASSFWTGSAEAFF
J: TRBJ1-1
D: TRBD1
size: .
V: TRBV27

DNA: TGTGCCAGCAGCTCGCGGACAGGGGGCGAATACAATGAGCAGTTCTTC
CDR3: CASSSRTGGEYNEQFF
J: TRBJ2-1
D: TRBD1
size: few
V: TRBV7-8

DNA: TGTGCCAGCTTCAGGGACTTCGTAACCGGCGGGGAGCTGTTTTTT
CDR3: CASFRDFVTGGELFF
J: TRBJ2-2
D: .
size: many
V: TRBV7-2

DNA: TGTGCCAGCAGACGGGACAGGGGGGCCCAGACCCAGTACTTC
CDR3: CASRRDRGAQTQYF
J: TRBJ2-5
D: TRBD1
size: .
V: TRBV3-1

DNA: TGTGCCAGCAGCTTCTTAAGTGAGACAGGGGGCACAGATACGCAGTATTTT
CDR3: CASSFLSETGGTDTQYF
J: TRBJ2-3
D: TRBD1
size: many
V: TRBV7-6

DNA: TGTGCCAGCAGCCAACTTTCTATCAATCAGCCCCAGCATTTT
CDR3: CASSQLSINQPQHF
J: TRBJ1-5
D: .
size: .
V: TRBV3-1

DNA: TGTGCCAGCAGCTTAGAGGGGTACGTGGGGGTGCAACACAATACGCAGTATTTT
CDR3: CASSLEGYVGVQHNTQYF
J: TRBJ2-3
D: .
size: few
V: TRBV7-6

DNA: TGTGCCAGCAGTGGTCGGTCTACTACCGGGGAGCTGTTTTTT
CDR3: CASSGRSTTGELFF
J: TRBJ2-2
D: .
size: few
V: TRBV25-1

DNA: TGTGCCAGCAGCTCCAATGCGGGGGGGCCTGGAGAGCAGTTCTTC
CDR3: CASSSNAGGPGEQFF
J: TRBJ2-1
D: TRBD2
size: few
V: TRBV7-8

DNA: TGCAGCGTTGTCTCCGGGACAGAATATGGCTACACCTTC
CDR3: CSVVSGTEYGYTF
J: TRBJ1-2
D: TRBD1
size: .
V: TRBV29-1

DNA: TGTGCCAGCAGCTTAGGGGGTCTGAACATTCAGTACTTC
CDR3: CASSLGGLNIQYF
J: TRBJ2-4
D: .
size: many
V: TRBV11-2

DNA: TGCGCCAGCAGCCAAGAACCGATAGGCTATGGCTACACCTTC
CDR3: CASSQEPIGYGYTF
J: TRBJ1-2
D: .
size: .
V: TRBV4-1

DNA: TGTGCCAGCAGCTTAGGGTTTGGAAATGAGCAGTTCTTC
CDR3: CASSLGFGNEQFF
J: TRBJ2-1
D: .
size: few
V: TRBV7-8

DNA: TGTGCCAGCAAAAAACAGGGCATGTATGGCTACACCTTC
CDR3: CASKKQGMYGYTF
J: TRBJ1-2
D: .
size: few
V: TRBV12-3/TRBV12-4

DNA: TGTGCTAGTGGTTTCGGGTTCCCGAACACTGAAGCTTTCTTT
CDR3: CASGFGFPNTEAFF
J: TRBJ1-1
D: .
size: .
V: TRBV12-5

DNA: TGTGCCAGTAGTCCTCGGGACAGGGTCGGGACTGAAGCTTTCTTT
CDR3: CASSPRDRVGTEAFF
J: TRBJ1-1
D: TRBD1
size: .
V: TRBV19

DNA: TGTGCCACCAGCAGACCCCCAGTTGCGGGAGACTACAATGAGCAGTTCTTC
CDR3: CATSRPPVAGDYNEQFF
J: TRBJ2-1
D: TRBD2
size: .
V: TRBV15

DNA: TGTGCCAGCAGTAAGCCCTTGGCCAAAGAGACCCAGTACTTC
CDR3: CASSKPLAKETQYF
J: TRBJ2-5
D: .
size: few
V: TRBV28

DNA: TGTGCCAGTAGGGACAGGGGTGGTGGAATGAACACTGAAGCTTTCTTT
CDR3: CASRDRGGGMNTEAFF
J: TRBJ1-1
D: TRBD1
size: few
V: TRBV19

DNA: TGTGCCAGCAGCCCCGGGCGGAATTCACCCCTCCACTTT
CDR3: CASSPGRNSPLHF
J: TRBJ1-6
D: .
size: few
V: TRBV27

DNA: TGTGCCAGCAGCTCGAGACAGGGGGTGTCTGGCTACACCTTC
CDR3: CASSSRQGVSGYTF
J: TRBJ1-2
D: TRBD1
size: .
V: TRBV5-6